This section outlines one TCR beta chain sequence together with its context. Its target is not known. CDR3 size: 14 residues. CDR1 and CDR2 (germline): MNHEY, SVGEGT. The V end was cut by 2 bases, the J end by 10 bases, with 15 bases between. The data are from a study of post-analysis software for immune sequencing data. Study as a whole: Some patients lacked subtype; others had relapsing-remitting, secondary progressive or progressive-relapsing disease.

Unique molecular identifiers were carried by the TCR beta cDNA libraries. TCRdb independently ran MiXCR on the PCR reads; one entry per CDR3 protein. Seen here are approximately 690,000 distinct CDR3 sequences, 55% to 60% observed once, and the top ten hold about 10%. Study findings and constraints: Patients showed TRBV5-6, TRBV5-1 and TRBV20-1 among five TRBV segments more frequent than in controls. People with multiple sclerosis had a significantly lower normalized Chao1 diversity than controls did.

The source material was blood. This clonotype was obtained from a girl aged 2-10 years with multiple sclerosis. J is TRBJ2-1 and V is TRBV6-2 or TRBV6-3; D remains unclear. The CDR3 spells CASSYRPWVDEQFF. DNA of the CDR3: TGTGCCAGCAGTTACCGCCCTTGGGTCGACGAGCAGTTCTTC.